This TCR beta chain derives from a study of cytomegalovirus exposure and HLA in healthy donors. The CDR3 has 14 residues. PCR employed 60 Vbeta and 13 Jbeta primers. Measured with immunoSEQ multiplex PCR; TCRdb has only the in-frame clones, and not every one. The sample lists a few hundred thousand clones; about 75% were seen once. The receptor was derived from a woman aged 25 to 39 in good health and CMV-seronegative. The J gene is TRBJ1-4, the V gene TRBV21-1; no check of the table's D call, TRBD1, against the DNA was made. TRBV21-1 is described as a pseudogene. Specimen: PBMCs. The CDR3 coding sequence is TGTGCCAGCTGCCGACAGGGAAAGAACGAAAAACTGTTTTTT. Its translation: CASCRQGKNEKLFF.